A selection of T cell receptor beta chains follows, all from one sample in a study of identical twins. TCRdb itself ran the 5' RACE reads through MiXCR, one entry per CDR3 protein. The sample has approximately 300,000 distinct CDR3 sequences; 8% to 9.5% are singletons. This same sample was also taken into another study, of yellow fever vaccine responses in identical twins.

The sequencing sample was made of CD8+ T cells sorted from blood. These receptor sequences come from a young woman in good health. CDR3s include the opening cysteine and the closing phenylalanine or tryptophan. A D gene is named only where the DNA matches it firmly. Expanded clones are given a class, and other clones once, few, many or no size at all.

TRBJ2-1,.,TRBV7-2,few,TGTGCCAGCAGCTTAGAGGATTCCTCCTACAATGAGCAGTTCTTC,CASSLEDSSYNEQFF
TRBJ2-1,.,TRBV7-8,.,TGTGCCAGCAGCTTAGCGTTGGTCGAGGGTCCGTACAATGAGCAGTTCTTC,CASSLALVEGPYNEQFF
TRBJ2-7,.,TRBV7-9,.,TGTGCCAGCGTTTCCGGAGCCTACGAGCAGTACTTC,CASVSGAYEQYF
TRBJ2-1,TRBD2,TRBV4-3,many,TGCGCCAGCAGCCAAGTGGTAGCGGGAGGGCCCTTCAATGAGCAGTTCTTC,CASSQVVAGGPFNEQFF
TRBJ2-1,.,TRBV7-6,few,TGTGCCAGCAGCTTAAAGGGGGGAGGGGGAGCCTACAATGAGCAGTTCTTC,CASSLKGGGGAYNEQFF
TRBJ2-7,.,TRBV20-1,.,TGCAGTGCTAGAGATTTGGGCGGGTCAGCCTACGAGCAGTACTTC,CSARDLGGSAYEQYF
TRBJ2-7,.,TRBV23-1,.,TGCGCCAGCAGTCAATTTCCCGGCGCGGACAGATCATCTACTCTATACGAGCAGTACTTC,CASSQFPGADRSSTLYEQYF
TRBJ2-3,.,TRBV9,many,TGTGCCAGCAGCGTAGAGTCTACCACAGATACGCAGTATTTT,CASSVESTTDTQYF
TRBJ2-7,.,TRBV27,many,TGTGCCAGCAGTTTATATGTTGGCTACGAGCAGTACTTC,CASSLYVGYEQYF
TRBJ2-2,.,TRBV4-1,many,TGCGCCAGCAGCCAAGAGCGGCTAGATTATGGCACCGGGGAGCTGTTTTTT,CASSQERLDYGTGELFF
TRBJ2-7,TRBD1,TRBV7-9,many,TGTGCCAGCAGCTTTCTCACAGGCTCAGGACAGGACTACGAGCAGTACTTC,CASSFLTGSGQDYEQYF
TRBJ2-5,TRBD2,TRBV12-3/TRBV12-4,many,TGTGCCAGCAGTTTGGGGGGGACTGCCGGGACCCAGTACTTC,CASSLGGTAGTQYF
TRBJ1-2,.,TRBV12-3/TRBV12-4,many,TGTGCCAGCACCCCAGGGACGGCCAGGGGTGAGGGCTACACCTTC,CASTPGTARGEGYTF
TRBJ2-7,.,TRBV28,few,TGTGCCAGCAGTTTTGAGGAGTCCTACGAGCAGTACTTC,CASSFEESYEQYF
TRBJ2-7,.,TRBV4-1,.,TGCGCCAGCAGCCAAGCTGGTAGCGGCTCCTACGAGCAGTACTTC,CASSQAGSGSYEQYF
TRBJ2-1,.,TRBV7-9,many,TGTGCCAGCACCCCCTTCGGGGCTGGCACAATGGATGAGCAGTTCTTC,CASTPFGAGTMDEQFF
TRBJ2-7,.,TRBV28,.,TGTGCCAGCAGTCCATTTGGCGAGCAGTACTTC,CASSPFGEQYF
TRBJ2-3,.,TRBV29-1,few,TGCAGCGTTGATGGCGAGGGGCGTGTCACAGATACGCAGTATTTT,CSVDGEGRVTDTQYF
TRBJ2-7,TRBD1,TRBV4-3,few,TGCGCCAGCAGCCAAGATGTGGGACAGGGTTACGAGCAGTACTTC,CASSQDVGQGYEQYF
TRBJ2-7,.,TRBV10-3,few,TGTGCCATCAGTGGTTTCAGGACCTCCTACGAGCAGTACTTC,CAISGFRTSYEQYF
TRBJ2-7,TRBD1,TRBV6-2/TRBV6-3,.,TGTGCCAGCAGTCTGGGGACAGGGTTCAACGAGCAGTACTTC,CASSLGTGFNEQYF
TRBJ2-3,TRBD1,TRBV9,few,TGTGCCAGCAGCGGAAGGACAGGGCCAGGCACAGATACGCAGTATTTT,CASSGRTGPGTDTQYF
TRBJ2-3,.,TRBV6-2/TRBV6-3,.,TGTGCCAGCAGTTACGGGGCAGGGAGCACAGATACGCAGTATTTT,CASSYGAGSTDTQYF
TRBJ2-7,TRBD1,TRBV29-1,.,TGCAGCGTTGAAGGACAGGGGGTTGGCTACGAGCAGTACTTC,CSVEGQGVGYEQYF
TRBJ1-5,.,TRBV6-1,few,TGTGCCAGCAGTGAAGGCCTGGATCTGGGGGGTCAGCCCCAGCATTTT,CASSEGLDLGGQPQHF
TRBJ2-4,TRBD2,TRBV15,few,TGTGCCACCAGCAGATCGGGGGGGGGGCCGAAAAACATTCAGTACTTC,CATSRSGGGPKNIQYF
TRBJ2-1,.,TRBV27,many,TGTGCCAGCAGTGGGGAGTCGCACTCCTACAATGAGCAGTTCTTC,CASSGESHSYNEQFF
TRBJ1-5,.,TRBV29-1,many,TGCAGCGTTGAAGATCCGGATCAGCCCCAGCATTTT,CSVEDPDQPQHF
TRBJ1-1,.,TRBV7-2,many,TGTGCCAGCAGCCTCGACCAAGGCGCTGAAGCTTTCTTT,CASSLDQGAEAFF
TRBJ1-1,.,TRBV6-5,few,TGTGCCAGCAGTTACTCAGATGCGGGAAACACTGAAGCTTTCTTT,CASSYSDAGNTEAFF
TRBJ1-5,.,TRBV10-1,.,TGCGCCAGCAGTGAATACAATCAGCCCCAGCATTTT,CASSEYNQPQHF
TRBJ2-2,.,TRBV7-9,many,TGTGCCAGCCTTAACACCGGGGAGCTGTTTTTT,CASLNTGELFF
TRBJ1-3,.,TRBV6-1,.,TGTGCCAGCACCCAAGGGGCTTTCGTGGGCTTCTCTGGAAACACCATATATTTT,CASTQGAFVGFSGNTIYF
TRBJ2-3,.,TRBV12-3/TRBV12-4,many,TGTGCCAGCAGTTCGGGAGTCCCAGATACGCAGTATTTT,CASSSGVPDTQYF
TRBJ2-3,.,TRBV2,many,TGTGCCAGCAGTGGAGAGGCGGAAAAGGCCACAGATACGCAGTATTTT,CASSGEAEKATDTQYF
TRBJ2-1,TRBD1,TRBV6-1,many,TGTGCCAGCAGTGAACAGGGGGCTTCGTACAATGAGCAGTTCTTC,CASSEQGASYNEQFF
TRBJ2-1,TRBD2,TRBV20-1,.,TGCAGTGCTAGGGCGGGGGGCTCCTACAATGAGCAGTTCTTC,CSARAGGSYNEQFF
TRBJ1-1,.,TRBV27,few,TGTGCCAGCAGTGCCGGCCCGATATGGAACACTGAAGCTTTCTTT,CASSAGPIWNTEAFF
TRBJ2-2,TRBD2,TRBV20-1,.,TGCAGTGCTAGAGGGTTGGGGGGGGAGACCGGGGAGCTGTTTTTT,CSARGLGGETGELFF
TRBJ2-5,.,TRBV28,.,TGTGCCAGCAGTCCACAGGGTGCTCAAGAGACCCAGTACTTC,CASSPQGAQETQYF
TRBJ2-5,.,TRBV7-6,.,TGTGCCAGCAGCCGCCTGCAGGAGTTGGGGGAGACCCAGTACTTC,CASSRLQELGETQYF
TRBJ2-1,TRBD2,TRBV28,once,TGTGCCAGCACCCAAGGTGCGGGGGGTGACGATGAGCAGTTCTTC,CASTQGAGGDDEQFF
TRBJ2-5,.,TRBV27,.,TGTGCCAGCAGTTCAGGACAGATGGAGGAGACCCAGTACTTC,CASSSGQMEETQYF
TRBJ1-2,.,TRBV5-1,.,TGCGCCAGCAGCTTGGTACCAGGGACTGGCTACACCTTC,CASSLVPGTGYTF
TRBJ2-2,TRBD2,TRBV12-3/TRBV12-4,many,TGTGCCAGCAGCCCCGGGGGGGGGAAGGGCGGGGAGCTGTTTTTT,CASSPGGGKGGELFF